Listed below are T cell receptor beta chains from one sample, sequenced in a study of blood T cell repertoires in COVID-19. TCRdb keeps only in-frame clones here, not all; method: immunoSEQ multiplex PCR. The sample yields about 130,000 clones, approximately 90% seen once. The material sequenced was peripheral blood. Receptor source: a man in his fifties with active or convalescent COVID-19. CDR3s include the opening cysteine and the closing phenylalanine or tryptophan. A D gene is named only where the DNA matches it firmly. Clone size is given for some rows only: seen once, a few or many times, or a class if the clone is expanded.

CDR3aa: CASSVTQNTEAFF; CDR3nt: TGTGCCAGCAGCGTCACTCAGAACACTGAAGCTTTCTTT; d_gene: .; j_gene: TRBJ1-1; abundance: .; v_gene: TRBV11-3
CDR3aa: CASSKRTSGYNEQFF; CDR3nt: TGTGCCAGCAGCAAAAGGACTAGCGGATACAATGAGCAGTTCTTC; d_gene: TRBD2; j_gene: TRBJ2-1; abundance: .; v_gene: TRBV5-4
CDR3aa: CASSIRLRTLETQYF; CDR3nt: TGTGCCAGCAGCATACGACTAAGAACTTTGGAGACCCAGTACTTC; d_gene: .; j_gene: TRBJ2-5; abundance: few; v_gene: TRBV7-9
CDR3aa: CATSDLQYNEQFF; CDR3nt: TGTGCCACCAGTGATTTGCAGTACAATGAGCAGTTCTTC; d_gene: .; j_gene: TRBJ2-1; abundance: .; v_gene: TRBV24-1
CDR3aa: CASSLLIGTSGIHEQYF; CDR3nt: TGTGCCAGCAGTCTCTTAATCGGGACTAGCGGGATCCACGAGCAGTACTTC; d_gene: TRBD2; j_gene: TRBJ2-7; abundance: .; v_gene: TRBV28
CDR3aa: CASSVSLAGGPISEQFF; CDR3nt: TGTGCCAGCAGCGTATCGCTAGCGGGGGGGCCTATTAGTGAGCAGTTCTTC; d_gene: TRBD2; j_gene: TRBJ2-1; abundance: .; v_gene: TRBV9
CDR3aa: CATSDGANTGELFF; CDR3nt: TGTGCCACCAGTGACGGGGCGAACACCGGGGAGCTGTTTTTT; d_gene: .; j_gene: TRBJ2-2; abundance: .; v_gene: TRBV24-1
CDR3aa: CASSYPHRGAFF; CDR3nt: TGTGCCAGCAGTTACCCCCACAGGGGAGCTTTCTTT; d_gene: TRBD1; j_gene: TRBJ1-1; abundance: .; v_gene: TRBV6-2/TRBV6-3
CDR3aa: CAWSVLAGGGTGELFF; CDR3nt: TGTGCCTGGAGTGTTTTAGCGGGAGGGGGCACCGGGGAGCTGTTTTTT; d_gene: TRBD2; j_gene: TRBJ2-2; abundance: .; v_gene: TRBV30
CDR3aa: CASSFPGSDQPQHF; CDR3nt: TGTGCCAGCAGCTTTCCCGGGAGTGATCAGCCCCAGCATTTT; d_gene: .; j_gene: TRBJ1-5; abundance: .; v_gene: TRBV5-5
CDR3aa: CASSATDTEAFF; CDR3nt: TGTGCCAGCAGCGCAACGGACACTGAAGCTTTCTTT; d_gene: .; j_gene: TRBJ1-1; abundance: .; v_gene: TRBV9
CDR3aa: CASSTGAGANVLTF; CDR3nt: TGTGCCAGTAGTACAGGGGCAGGGGCCAACGTCCTGACTTTC; d_gene: .; j_gene: TRBJ2-6; abundance: .; v_gene: TRBV19
CDR3aa: CASSQGQYDNQPQHF; CDR3nt: TGTGCCAGTAGTCAGGGACAGTATGACAATCAGCCCCAGCATTTT; d_gene: TRBD1; j_gene: TRBJ1-5; abundance: .; v_gene: TRBV19
CDR3aa: CASSPQGARGYEQYF; CDR3nt: TGTGCCAGCAGCCCACAGGGGGCCCGAGGATACGAGCAGTACTTC; d_gene: TRBD1; j_gene: TRBJ2-7; abundance: .; v_gene: TRBV5-4
CDR3aa: CATSDWTGGSLHSDTQYF; CDR3nt: TGTGCCACCAGTGATTGGACAGGGGGCTCGTTGCATTCAGATACGCAGTATTTT; d_gene: TRBD1; j_gene: TRBJ2-3; abundance: .; v_gene: TRBV24-1
CDR3aa: CAVSKDRYQETQYF; CDR3nt: TGTGCCGTCTCGAAAGACAGGTACCAAGAGACCCAGTACTTC; d_gene: .; j_gene: TRBJ2-5; abundance: .; v_gene: TRBV15
CDR3aa: CASRPGTGEPSANYGYTF; CDR3nt: TGTGCCAGCAGACCCGGGACAGGGGAACCCTCAGCTAACTATGGCTACACCTTC; d_gene: TRBD1; j_gene: TRBJ1-2; abundance: .; v_gene: TRBV5-4
CDR3aa: CASRGSQGAGEDGRPQHF; CDR3nt: TGTGCCAGCAGAGGATCACAGGGGGCGGGGGAAGATGGTAGGCCCCAGCATTTT; d_gene: TRBD1; j_gene: TRBJ1-5; abundance: .; v_gene: TRBV6-4
CDR3aa: CASSLGAGDLYEQYF; CDR3nt: TGTGCCAGCAGCTTAGGGGCAGGGGATCTGTACGAGCAGTACTTC; d_gene: .; j_gene: TRBJ2-7; abundance: .; v_gene: TRBV11-3
CDR3aa: CASTPGGLPNNEQFF; CDR3nt: TGTGCCAGCACCCCGGGGGGACTACCTAACAATGAGCAGTTCTTC; d_gene: TRBD2; j_gene: TRBJ2-1; abundance: .; v_gene: TRBV2
CDR3aa: CASSLGGGSRNTEAFF; CDR3nt: TGTGCCAGCAGCTTGGGGGGGGGTAGTAGGAACACTGAAGCTTTCTTT; d_gene: .; j_gene: TRBJ1-1; abundance: .; v_gene: TRBV5-4
CDR3aa: CATSGPSHDRGRNSDTQYF; CDR3nt: TGTGCCACCAGTGGTCCATCCCACGACAGGGGGCGGAATTCCGATACGCAGTATTTT; d_gene: TRBD1; j_gene: TRBJ2-3; abundance: .; v_gene: TRBV24-1
CDR3aa: CASSSWTSGSVNEQFF; CDR3nt: TGTGCCAGCTCATCTTGGACTAGCGGGAGTGTCAATGAGCAGTTCTTC; d_gene: TRBD2; j_gene: TRBJ2-1; abundance: .; v_gene: TRBV18
CDR3aa: CASRASGSTDTQYF; CDR3nt: TGTGCTAGTCGGGCTAGCGGAAGCACAGATACGCAGTATTTT; d_gene: TRBD2; j_gene: TRBJ2-3; abundance: .; v_gene: TRBV12-5
CDR3aa: CASSPPGQGQFF; CDR3nt: TGTGCCAGCAGCCCACCCGGACAGGGGCAGTTCTTC; d_gene: TRBD1; j_gene: TRBJ2-1; abundance: .; v_gene: TRBV7-2
CDR3aa: CASSLAGRNYGYTF; CDR3nt: TGTGCCAGCAGCTTAGCGGGCAGAAACTATGGCTACACCTTC; d_gene: .; j_gene: TRBJ1-2; abundance: .; v_gene: TRBV7-2
CDR3aa: CAWGTGGPGANVLTF; CDR3nt: TGTGCCTGGGGGACAGGGGGCCCTGGGGCCAACGTCCTGACTTTC; d_gene: TRBD1; j_gene: TRBJ2-6; abundance: .; v_gene: TRBV30
CDR3aa: CASSYPDRGRGYTQYF; CDR3nt: TGTGCCAGCAGTTACCCAGACAGGGGGCGAGGGTATACGCAGTATTTT; d_gene: TRBD1; j_gene: TRBJ2-3; abundance: .; v_gene: TRBV6-2/TRBV6-3
CDR3aa: CASTTPRTSGPQYF; CDR3nt: TGTGCCAGCACCACTCCCAGGACTAGCGGGCCACAGTACTTC; d_gene: TRBD2; j_gene: TRBJ2-7; abundance: .; v_gene: TRBV28
CDR3aa: CASSPYTSRDNEQFF; CDR3nt: TGTGCCAGCTCACCTTATACTAGCCGAGACAATGAGCAGTTCTTC; d_gene: .; j_gene: TRBJ2-1; abundance: .; v_gene: TRBV18
CDR3aa: CASRVRTEAKAFF; CDR3nt: TGTGCCAGCAGAGTACGGACAGAGGCAAAAGCTTTCTTT; d_gene: .; j_gene: TRBJ1-1; abundance: .; v_gene: TRBV27
CDR3aa: CASSQDSLAFRRNYGYTF; CDR3nt: TGCGCCAGCAGCCAAGATTCCTTGGCCTTTAGGAGAAACTATGGCTACACCTTC; d_gene: .; j_gene: TRBJ1-2; abundance: .; v_gene: TRBV4-3
CDR3aa: CAWSVRASYGYTF; CDR3nt: TGTGCCTGGAGTGTAAGAGCGTCCTATGGCTACACCTTC; d_gene: .; j_gene: TRBJ1-2; abundance: once; v_gene: TRBV30
CDR3aa: CASSLTSGSTDTQYF; CDR3nt: TGTGCCAGTAGCCTGACTAGCGGAAGCACAGATACGCAGTATTTT; d_gene: TRBD2; j_gene: TRBJ2-3; abundance: .; v_gene: TRBV19
CDR3aa: CASSVTSGVSNEQFF; CDR3nt: TGTGCCAGCAGCGTTACTAGCGGGGTAAGCAATGAGCAGTTCTTC; d_gene: TRBD2; j_gene: TRBJ2-1; abundance: .; v_gene: TRBV9
CDR3aa: CASSSPASATKGNNEQFF; CDR3nt: TGTGCCAGCAGCTCCCCCGCTAGCGCGACCAAGGGGAACAATGAGCAGTTCTTC; d_gene: .; j_gene: TRBJ2-1; abundance: .; v_gene: TRBV7-9
CDR3aa: CASSLDAGYTEAFF; CDR3nt: TGTGCCAGCAGCTTAGATGCAGGTTACACTGAAGCTTTCTTT; d_gene: .; j_gene: TRBJ1-1; abundance: few; v_gene: TRBV11-2
CDR3aa: CASSDPFVYSNQPQHF; CDR3nt: TGTGCCAGCAGTGACCCATTCGTCTATAGCAATCAGCCCCAGCATTTT; d_gene: .; j_gene: TRBJ1-5; abundance: .; v_gene: TRBV2
CDR3aa: CASSLLGRGLTGELFF; CDR3nt: TGTGCCAGCAGTTTATTGGGCAGGGGGCTTACCGGGGAGCTGTTTTTT; d_gene: TRBD1; j_gene: TRBJ2-2; abundance: .; v_gene: TRBV28
CDR3aa: CASSPGTGGPGLFF; CDR3nt: TGTGCCAGTAGTCCGGGGACAGGGGGTCCCGGTCTGTTTTTT; d_gene: TRBD1; j_gene: TRBJ1-4; abundance: .; v_gene: TRBV19
CDR3aa: CASSPAGEGNDEQFF; CDR3nt: TGTGCCAGCAGCCCCGCCGGAGAGGGCAATGATGAGCAGTTCTTC; d_gene: .; j_gene: TRBJ2-1; abundance: .; v_gene: TRBV28
CDR3aa: CASSPRTGGNQPQHF; CDR3nt: TGTGCCAGTAGTCCGCGGACAGGGGGGAATCAGCCCCAGCATTTT; d_gene: TRBD1; j_gene: TRBJ1-5; abundance: .; v_gene: TRBV19
CDR3aa: CASSTFPRGKNTGELFF; CDR3nt: TGTGCCAGCAGCACCTTCCCCAGGGGCAAGAACACCGGGGAGCTGTTTTTT; d_gene: .; j_gene: TRBJ2-2; abundance: .; v_gene: TRBV5-5
CDR3aa: CASSLGDRMGAFF; CDR3nt: TGTGCCAGCAGCCTGGGGGACAGAATGGGAGCTTTCTTT; d_gene: TRBD1; j_gene: TRBJ1-1; abundance: .; v_gene: TRBV7-2
CDR3aa: CASSTDRIDEQFF; CDR3nt: TGTGCCAGCAGTACCGACAGGATCGATGAGCAGTTCTTC; d_gene: .; j_gene: TRBJ2-1; abundance: once; v_gene: TRBV12-3/TRBV12-4
CDR3aa: CASSLGALSYEQYF; CDR3nt: TGTGCCAGCAGTTTGGGGGCGTTATCCTACGAGCAGTACTTC; d_gene: .; j_gene: TRBJ2-7; abundance: .; v_gene: TRBV2
CDR3aa: CAISEEGGRGKNQPQHF; CDR3nt: TGTGCCATCAGTGAGGAGGGCGGCCGAGGAAAGAATCAGCCCCAGCATTTT; d_gene: .; j_gene: TRBJ1-5; abundance: .; v_gene: TRBV10-3
CDR3aa: CASSLHAGVSYEQYF; CDR3nt: TGTGCCAGCAGCTTACATGCGGGAGTCTCCTACGAGCAGTACTTC; d_gene: TRBD2; j_gene: TRBJ2-7; abundance: few; v_gene: TRBV7-9
CDR3aa: CASSPGQGNTEAFF; CDR3nt: TGCGCCAGCAGCCCCGGACAGGGGAACACTGAAGCTTTCTTT; d_gene: TRBD1; j_gene: TRBJ1-1; abundance: once; v_gene: TRBV5-1
CDR3aa: CASSLNPRNSPLHF; CDR3nt: TGTGCCAGCAGCTTAAACCCCAGGAATTCACCCCTCCACTTT; d_gene: .; j_gene: TRBJ1-6; abundance: .; v_gene: TRBV11-2
CDR3aa: CASSQEENPYNEQFF; CDR3nt: TGCGCCAGCAGCCAAGAGGAGAACCCATACAATGAGCAGTTCTTC; d_gene: .; j_gene: TRBJ2-1; abundance: once; v_gene: TRBV4-1